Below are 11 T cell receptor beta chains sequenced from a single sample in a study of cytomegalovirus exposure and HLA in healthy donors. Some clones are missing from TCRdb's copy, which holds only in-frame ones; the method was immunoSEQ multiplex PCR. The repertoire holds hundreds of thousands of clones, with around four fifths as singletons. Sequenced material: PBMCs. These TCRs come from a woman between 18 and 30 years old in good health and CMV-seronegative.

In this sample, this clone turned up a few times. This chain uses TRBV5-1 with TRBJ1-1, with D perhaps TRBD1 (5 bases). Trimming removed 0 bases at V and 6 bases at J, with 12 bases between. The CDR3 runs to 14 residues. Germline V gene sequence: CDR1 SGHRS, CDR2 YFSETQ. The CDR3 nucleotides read TGCGCCAGCAGCTTGGGAGGGGTGCCCCCTGAAGCTTTCTTT. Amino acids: CASSLGGVPPEAFF.

The CDR3 sequence is CASSGTTLNTEAFF. CDR3 in DNA: TGTGCCAGCAGTGGAACAACCTTGAACACTGAAGCTTTCTTT. V is TRBV2 and J is TRBJ1-1; D unclear. CDR3 length: 14 amino acids. V was cut by 4 bases and J by 0 bases, with 9 bases left in between. Germline CDR1 SNHLY, CDR2 FYNNEI.

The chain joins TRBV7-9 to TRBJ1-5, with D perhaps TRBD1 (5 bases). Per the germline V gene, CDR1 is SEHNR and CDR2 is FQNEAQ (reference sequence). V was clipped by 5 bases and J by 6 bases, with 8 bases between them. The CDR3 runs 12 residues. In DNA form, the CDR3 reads TGTGCCAGCAGCCTAGGGACTCAGCCCCAGCATTTT. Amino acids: CASSLGTQPQHF.

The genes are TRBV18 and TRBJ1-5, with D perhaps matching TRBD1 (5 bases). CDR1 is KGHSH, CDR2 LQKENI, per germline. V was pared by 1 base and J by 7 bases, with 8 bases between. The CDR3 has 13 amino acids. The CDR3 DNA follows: TGTGCCAGCTCACCACGCAGGGACCAGCCCCAGCATTTT. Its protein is CASSPRRDQPQHF.

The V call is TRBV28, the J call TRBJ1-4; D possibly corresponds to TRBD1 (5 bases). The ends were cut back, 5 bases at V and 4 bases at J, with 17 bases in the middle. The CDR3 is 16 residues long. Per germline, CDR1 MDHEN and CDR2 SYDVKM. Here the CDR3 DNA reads TGTGCCAGCAGTCACGGTGGGGCTGCGGGTAATGAAAAACTGTTTTTT. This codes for CASSHGGAAGNEKLFF. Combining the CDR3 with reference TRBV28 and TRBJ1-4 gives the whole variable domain DVKVTQSSRYLVKRTGEKVFLECVQDMDHENMFWYRQDPGLGLRLIYFSYDVKMKEKGDIPEGYSVSREKKERFSLILESASTNQTSMYLCASSHGGAAGNEKLFFGSGTQLSVL.

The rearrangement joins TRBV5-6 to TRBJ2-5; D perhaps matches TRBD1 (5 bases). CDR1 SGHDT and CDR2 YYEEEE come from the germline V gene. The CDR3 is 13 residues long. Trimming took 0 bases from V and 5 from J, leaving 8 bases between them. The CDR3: CASSLGGMETQYF. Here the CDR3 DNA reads TGTGCCAGCAGCTTGGGGGGCATGGAGACCCAGTACTTC. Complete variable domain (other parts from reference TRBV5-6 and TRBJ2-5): DAGVTQSPTHLIKTRGQQVTLRCSPKSGHDTVSWYQQALGQGPQFIFQYYEEEERQRGNFPDRFSGHQFPNYSSELNVNALLLGDSALYLCASSLGGMETQYFGPGTRLLVL.

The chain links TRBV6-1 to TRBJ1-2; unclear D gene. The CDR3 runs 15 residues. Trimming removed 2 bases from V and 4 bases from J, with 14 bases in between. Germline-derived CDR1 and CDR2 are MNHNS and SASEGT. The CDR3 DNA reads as TGTGCCAGCAGTGAAATCGGAGCCACTCTCTATGGCTACACCTTC. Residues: CASSEIGATLYGYTF.

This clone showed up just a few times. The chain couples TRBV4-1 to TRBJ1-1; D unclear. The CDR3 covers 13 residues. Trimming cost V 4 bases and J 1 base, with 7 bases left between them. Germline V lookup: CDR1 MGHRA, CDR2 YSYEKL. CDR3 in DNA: TGCGCCAGCAGCCCGCGGGGGAACACTGAAGCTTTCTTT. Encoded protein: CASSPRGNTEAFF.

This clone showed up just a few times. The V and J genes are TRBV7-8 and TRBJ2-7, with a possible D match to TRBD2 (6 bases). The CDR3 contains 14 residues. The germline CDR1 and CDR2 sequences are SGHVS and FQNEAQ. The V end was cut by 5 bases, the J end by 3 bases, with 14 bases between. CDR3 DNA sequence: TGTGCCAGCAGCCTAATGGTGGGGGGCTACGAGCAGTACTTC. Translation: CASSLMVGGYEQYF.

The CDR3 sequence is CASSSTRQGLYGYTF. In DNA, the CDR3 is TGTGCCAGCAGTTCGACGAGACAGGGGCTCTATGGCTACACCTTC. The chain joins TRBV27 to TRBJ1-2; 8 bases fit TRBD1. The CDR3 covers 15 residues. Trimming removed 4 bases from V and 4 bases from J; junction bases left unmatched: 8. The germline V gene has CDR1 MNHEY and CDR2 SMNVEV (reference sequence).

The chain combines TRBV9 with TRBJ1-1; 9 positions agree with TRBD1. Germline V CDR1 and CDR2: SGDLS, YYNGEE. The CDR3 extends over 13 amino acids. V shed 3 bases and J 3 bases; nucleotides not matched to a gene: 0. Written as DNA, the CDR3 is TGTGCCAGCAGCGGACAGGGGGACACTGAAGCTTTCTTT. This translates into CASSGQGDTEAFF.